Listed below are T cell receptor beta chains from one sample, sequenced in a study of early T cells in non-severe SARS-CoV-2 infection. Each CDR3 protein gets one entry after TCRdb re-called the 5' RACE reads with MiXCR. The table lists tens of thousands of distinct CDR3 sequences, 12% to 15% of them singletons. Sequenced sample: whole blood. The receptors shown here come from an adult who was a healthcare worker with PCR-confirmed SARS-CoV-2 infection or an uninfected control (not recorded which). The CDR3 runs from the conserved cysteine through the conserved F or W. A D gene is named only where the DNA matches it firmly. The size field is filled for only some rows; it gives once, few, many or a size class.

J gene: TRBJ1-1
clone size: few
CDR3 length: 11
V gene: TRBV10-2
D gene: .
CDR3 DNA: TGCGCCAGCTGTTCGGGGCCCGAAGCTTTCTTT
CDR3 protein: CASCSGPEAFF

J gene: TRBJ2-2
clone size: few
CDR3 length: 13
V gene: TRBV6-4
D gene: .
CDR3 DNA: TGTGCCAGCAGTGTTTCCATCACCGGGGAGCTGTTTTTT
CDR3 protein: CASSVSITGELFF

J gene: TRBJ2-3
clone size: .
CDR3 length: 13
V gene: TRBV9
D gene: .
CDR3 DNA: TGTGCCAGCAGCGGACAGCTCACAGATACGCAGTATTTT
CDR3 protein: CASSGQLTDTQYF

J gene: TRBJ1-2
clone size: .
CDR3 length: 17
V gene: TRBV3-1
D gene: .
CDR3 DNA: TGTGCCAGCAGCTCACTTTTTTCCTTGGACCTGGGGAATGGCTACACCTTC
CDR3 protein: CASSSLFSLDLGNGYTF

J gene: TRBJ1-4
clone size: few
CDR3 length: 16
V gene: TRBV6-5
D gene: .
CDR3 DNA: TGTGCCAGCAGTTACTCGGGATATGCAACTAATGAAAAACTGTTTTTT
CDR3 protein: CASSYSGYATNEKLFF

J gene: TRBJ2-3
clone size: .
CDR3 length: 15
V gene: TRBV5-1
D gene: .
CDR3 DNA: TGCGCCAGCAGCTCGATAGCGGAGAGCACAGATACGCAGTATTTT
CDR3 protein: CASSSIAESTDTQYF

J gene: TRBJ1-2
clone size: many
CDR3 length: 13
V gene: TRBV7-9
D gene: .
CDR3 DNA: TGTGCCAGCAGCTCGACGGTTTACTATGGCTACACCTTC
CDR3 protein: CASSSTVYYGYTF

J gene: TRBJ2-2
clone size: many
CDR3 length: 17
V gene: TRBV11-2
D gene: .
CDR3 DNA: TGTGCCAGCAGCTTAGATCACGCCGGTGGGAACACCGGGGAGCTGTTTTTT
CDR3 protein: CASSLDHAGGNTGELFF

J gene: TRBJ2-3
clone size: few
CDR3 length: 16
V gene: TRBV7-6
D gene: TRBD1
CDR3 DNA: TGTGCCAGCAGCCTCCAGGGCAGGGGGACCACAGATACGCAGTATTTT
CDR3 protein: CASSLQGRGTTDTQYF

J gene: TRBJ2-1
clone size: .
CDR3 length: 14
V gene: TRBV29-1
D gene: .
CDR3 DNA: TGCAGCGTCGCAAGGGCCGGTTCCTACAATGAGCAGTTCTTC
CDR3 protein: CSVARAGSYNEQFF

J gene: TRBJ2-3
clone size: .
CDR3 length: 18
V gene: TRBV6-2/TRBV6-3
D gene: TRBD2
CDR3 DNA: TGTGCCAGCAGCCCGACTTTGAGCGGGGGGAAAAGCACAGATACGCAGTATTTT
CDR3 protein: CASSPTLSGGKSTDTQYF

J gene: TRBJ2-1
clone size: many
CDR3 length: 14
V gene: TRBV7-2
D gene: .
CDR3 DNA: TGTGCCAGCAGCTTAGGGACTCCCTACAATGAGCAGTTCTTC
CDR3 protein: CASSLGTPYNEQFF

J gene: TRBJ2-7
clone size: .
CDR3 length: 13
V gene: TRBV3-1
D gene: .
CDR3 DNA: TGTGCCAGCAGCCAAGTCGTCGGAGCCGAGCAGTACTTC
CDR3 protein: CASSQVVGAEQYF

J gene: TRBJ2-7
clone size: few
CDR3 length: 13
V gene: TRBV7-9
D gene: TRBD1
CDR3 DNA: TGTGCCAGCAGTCGACAGGGGGCAAACGAGCAGTACTTC
CDR3 protein: CASSRQGANEQYF

J gene: TRBJ2-5
clone size: .
CDR3 length: 13
V gene: TRBV20-1
D gene: TRBD2
CDR3 DNA: TGCAGTGCGGCGACTAGCGGGGTTGAGACCCAGTACTTC
CDR3 protein: CSAATSGVETQYF

J gene: TRBJ1-1
clone size: .
CDR3 length: 15
V gene: TRBV25-1
D gene: .
CDR3 DNA: TGTGCCAGCAGTGAGTCCCCTTGGGGGGACACTGAAGCTTTCTTT
CDR3 protein: CASSESPWGDTEAFF

J gene: TRBJ2-3
clone size: .
CDR3 length: 17
V gene: TRBV5-5
D gene: .
CDR3 DNA: TGTGCCAGCAGCTTGTTTAGGGCCCCTCAGAACACAGATACGCAGTATTTT
CDR3 protein: CASSLFRAPQNTDTQYF

J gene: TRBJ2-7
clone size: .
CDR3 length: 11
V gene: TRBV29-1
D gene: .
CDR3 DNA: TGCAGCGTTGGGGAGTTCTACGAGCAGTACTTC
CDR3 protein: CSVGEFYEQYF

J gene: TRBJ2-7
clone size: .
CDR3 length: 15
V gene: TRBV6-1
D gene: TRBD1
CDR3 DNA: TGTGCCAGCAGAGCACCCGGGACAGGATCCTACGAGCAGTACTTC
CDR3 protein: CASRAPGTGSYEQYF

J gene: TRBJ1-3
clone size: many
CDR3 length: 13
V gene: TRBV6-1
D gene: .
CDR3 DNA: TGTGCCAGCAGAGTAGCAGCCGGAAACACCATATATTTT
CDR3 protein: CASRVAAGNTIYF

J gene: TRBJ1-1
clone size: few
CDR3 length: 13
V gene: TRBV3-1
D gene: .
CDR3 DNA: TGTGCCAGCAGCCAAGCAGTGAACACTGAAGCTTTCTTT
CDR3 protein: CASSQAVNTEAFF

J gene: TRBJ2-1
clone size: many
CDR3 length: 13
V gene: TRBV7-2
D gene: .
CDR3 DNA: TGTGCCAGCAGCTCCACTTCCTACAATGAGCAGTTCTTC
CDR3 protein: CASSSTSYNEQFF

J gene: TRBJ2-1
clone size: many
CDR3 length: 16
V gene: TRBV14
D gene: TRBD2
CDR3 DNA: TGTGCCAGCAGCCAGGCACTAGCGGCCCCCTACAATGAGCAGTTCTTC
CDR3 protein: CASSQALAAPYNEQFF

J gene: TRBJ1-5
clone size: few
CDR3 length: 17
V gene: TRBV6-1
D gene: .
CDR3 DNA: TGTGCCAGCTCGTATGGCCCCAGAACTTATAGCAATCAGCCCCAGCATTTT
CDR3 protein: CASSYGPRTYSNQPQHF

J gene: TRBJ1-2
clone size: .
CDR3 length: 15
V gene: TRBV28
D gene: .
CDR3 DNA: TGTGCCAGCAGAACGAGGGACAACCAAAACTATGGCTACACCTTC
CDR3 protein: CASRTRDNQNYGYTF

J gene: TRBJ2-6
clone size: few
CDR3 length: 15
V gene: TRBV19
D gene: .
CDR3 DNA: TGTGCCAGTAGTATGGAGGCAGCTGGGGCCAACGTCCTGACTTTC
CDR3 protein: CASSMEAAGANVLTF

J gene: TRBJ2-2
clone size: many
CDR3 length: 12
V gene: TRBV19
D gene: .
CDR3 DNA: TGTGCCAGTAGCTCAGAACCCGGGGAGCTGTTTTTT
CDR3 protein: CASSSEPGELFF

J gene: TRBJ1-1
clone size: many
CDR3 length: 13
V gene: TRBV20-1
D gene: TRBD1
CDR3 DNA: TGCAGTGCGGGGACAGGGGGGGCCACTGAAGCTTTCTTT
CDR3 protein: CSAGTGGATEAFF

J gene: TRBJ2-1
clone size: few
CDR3 length: 18
V gene: TRBV13
D gene: TRBD2
CDR3 DNA: TGTGCCAGCAGCCATCCACTTACGGTACTAGCGGGGGGGCGGATGCAGTTCTTC
CDR3 protein: CASSHPLTVLAGGRMQFF

J gene: TRBJ1-2
clone size: few
CDR3 length: 11
V gene: TRBV7-2
D gene: .
CDR3 DNA: TGTGCCAGCAGCCAAGTCGGGGGCTACACCTTC
CDR3 protein: CASSQVGGYTF

J gene: TRBJ2-7
clone size: few
CDR3 length: 14
V gene: TRBV5-4
D gene: .
CDR3 DNA: TGTGCCAGCAGCTTGCGGCGGGACTCCTACGAGCAGTACTTC
CDR3 protein: CASSLRRDSYEQYF

J gene: TRBJ2-3
clone size: .
CDR3 length: 17
V gene: TRBV6-5
D gene: .
CDR3 DNA: TGTGCCAGCAGTTACTCTGGTAGCTCGACGGGCACAGATACGCAGTATTTT
CDR3 protein: CASSYSGSSTGTDTQYF

J gene: TRBJ1-2
clone size: few
CDR3 length: 16
V gene: TRBV7-2
D gene: .
CDR3 DNA: TGTGCCAGCAGCTTAGCTAACATGCAGGGACCAGATGGCTACACCTTC
CDR3 protein: CASSLANMQGPDGYTF

J gene: TRBJ1-2
clone size: few
CDR3 length: 16
V gene: TRBV6-5
D gene: .
CDR3 DNA: TGTGCCAGCAGTTTCACCCCGTGGGCTTCTAACTATGGCTACACCTTC
CDR3 protein: CASSFTPWASNYGYTF

J gene: TRBJ2-4
clone size: few
CDR3 length: 19
V gene: TRBV7-6
D gene: TRBD1
CDR3 DNA: TGTGCCAGCAGCTTAGCGGCCCCTGGGACAGAACTAGCCAAAAACATTCAGTACTTC
CDR3 protein: CASSLAAPGTELAKNIQYF

J gene: TRBJ2-7
clone size: many
CDR3 length: 13
V gene: TRBV28
D gene: .
CDR3 DNA: TGTGCCAGCAGTTTAACTAGCTCCTACGAGCAGTACTTC
CDR3 protein: CASSLTSSYEQYF

J gene: TRBJ2-3
clone size: many
CDR3 length: 14
V gene: TRBV7-6
D gene: .
CDR3 DNA: TGTGCCAGCAGCTTAGAAGGGGGCACAGATACGCAGTATTTT
CDR3 protein: CASSLEGGTDTQYF

J gene: TRBJ1-2
clone size: many
CDR3 length: 11
V gene: TRBV29-1
D gene: .
CDR3 DNA: TGCAGCGTCGAACTGGGGTATGGCTACACCTTC
CDR3 protein: CSVELGYGYTF

J gene: TRBJ2-7
clone size: .
CDR3 length: 13
V gene: TRBV7-9
D gene: .
CDR3 DNA: TGTGCCAGCGGATTTAATGACAGGTACGAGCAGTACTTC
CDR3 protein: CASGFNDRYEQYF

J gene: TRBJ1-5
clone size: .
CDR3 length: 13
V gene: TRBV6-2/TRBV6-3
D gene: .
CDR3 DNA: TGTGCCAGCAGTTCCCAGGGGATCCAGCCCCAGCATTTT
CDR3 protein: CASSSQGIQPQHF

J gene: TRBJ2-7
clone size: .
CDR3 length: 13
V gene: TRBV28
D gene: .
CDR3 DNA: TGTGCCAGCAGTTTCGCGGGGAGAAGGGAGCAGTACTTC
CDR3 protein: CASSFAGRREQYF

J gene: TRBJ1-1
clone size: few
CDR3 length: 12
V gene: TRBV3-1
D gene: .
CDR3 DNA: TGTGCCAGCAGCCAAGTCGAAACTGAAGCTTTCTTT
CDR3 protein: CASSQVETEAFF

J gene: TRBJ1-5
clone size: many
CDR3 length: 15
V gene: TRBV18
D gene: TRBD1
CDR3 DNA: TGTGCCAGCTCGTCGACAGGGAGGGGCAATCAGCCCCAGCATTTT
CDR3 protein: CASSSTGRGNQPQHF

J gene: TRBJ2-7
clone size: many
CDR3 length: 14
V gene: TRBV6-5
D gene: .
CDR3 DNA: TGTGCCAGCAGGGCCAAGCAGGGGATAGGAGAGCAGTACTTC
CDR3 protein: CASRAKQGIGEQYF

J gene: TRBJ1-1
clone size: many
CDR3 length: 16
V gene: TRBV5-1
D gene: .
CDR3 DNA: TGCGCCAGCAGCTTGGCCGTTGTCGCCACGGACACTGAAGCTTTCTTT
CDR3 protein: CASSLAVVATDTEAFF

J gene: TRBJ2-6
clone size: few
CDR3 length: 14
V gene: TRBV30
D gene: .
CDR3 DNA: TGTGCCTGGAGTATGTGGACTGGGGCCAACGTCCTGACTTTC
CDR3 protein: CAWSMWTGANVLTF

J gene: TRBJ1-1
clone size: few
CDR3 length: 15
V gene: TRBV6-2/TRBV6-3
D gene: .
CDR3 DNA: TGTGCCAGCAGAAAGGACAGCAACAAGAACACTGAAGCTTTCTTT
CDR3 protein: CASRKDSNKNTEAFF

J gene: TRBJ1-3
clone size: few
CDR3 length: 15
V gene: TRBV7-8
D gene: .
CDR3 DNA: TGTGCCAGCACCGCGAGGTCCAACTCTGGAAACACCATATATTTT
CDR3 protein: CASTARSNSGNTIYF

J gene: TRBJ2-3
clone size: few
CDR3 length: 14
V gene: TRBV5-1
D gene: .
CDR3 DNA: TGCGCCAGCAGCTTGGACGGATACACAGATACGCAGTATTTT
CDR3 protein: CASSLDGYTDTQYF

J gene: TRBJ2-2
clone size: few
CDR3 length: 19
V gene: TRBV5-1
D gene: .
CDR3 DNA: TGCGCCAGCAGCCCGTTCGGCCGGGGCTCCTCCGCGAACACCGGGGAGCTGTTTTTT
CDR3 protein: CASSPFGRGSSANTGELFF

J gene: TRBJ2-1
clone size: .
CDR3 length: 15
V gene: TRBV4-1
D gene: TRBD1
CDR3 DNA: TGCGCCAGCAGCCAATCCGGGACAGGTTACAATGAGCAGTTCTTC
CDR3 protein: CASSQSGTGYNEQFF

J gene: TRBJ2-1
clone size: few
CDR3 length: 15
V gene: TRBV25-1
D gene: TRBD1
CDR3 DNA: TGTGCCAGCAGCCAAGGGGGCGCCTCCTACAATGAGCAGTTCTTC
CDR3 protein: CASSQGGASYNEQFF

J gene: TRBJ2-1
clone size: .
CDR3 length: 17
V gene: TRBV4-3
D gene: .
CDR3 DNA: TGCGCCAGCAGCCAAGAAAACCCTCCGAAATCCTACAATGAGCAGTTCTTC
CDR3 protein: CASSQENPPKSYNEQFF

J gene: TRBJ2-5
clone size: few
CDR3 length: 14
V gene: TRBV5-1
D gene: .
CDR3 DNA: TGCGCCAGCAGCTCTCTGGCGGGCGGAGAGACCCAGTACTTC
CDR3 protein: CASSSLAGGETQYF

J gene: TRBJ1-6
clone size: few
CDR3 length: 14
V gene: TRBV9
D gene: .
CDR3 DNA: TGTGCCAGCAGCGAGTTCGGTGGAAATTCACCCCTCCACTTT
CDR3 protein: CASSEFGGNSPLHF

J gene: TRBJ1-2
clone size: .
CDR3 length: 12
V gene: TRBV28
D gene: .
CDR3 DNA: TGTGCCAGCAGTTTAGGAAGCTATGGCTACACCTTC
CDR3 protein: CASSLGSYGYTF

J gene: TRBJ2-3
clone size: few
CDR3 length: 14
V gene: TRBV2
D gene: .
CDR3 DNA: TGTGCCAGCAGTGTTAACTCCTGGCAAGATACGCAGTATTTT
CDR3 protein: CASSVNSWQDTQYF

J gene: TRBJ1-1
clone size: .
CDR3 length: 14
V gene: TRBV28
D gene: TRBD1
CDR3 DNA: TGTGCCAGCAGGGGAGGGGGCACAGCCACTGAAGCTTTCTTT
CDR3 protein: CASRGGGTATEAFF

J gene: TRBJ1-3
clone size: few
CDR3 length: 17
V gene: TRBV7-9
D gene: TRBD1
CDR3 DNA: TGTGCCACTTCGGACAGGGACTTTGTCTTTGGGGGAAACACCATATATTTT
CDR3 protein: CATSDRDFVFGGNTIYF

J gene: TRBJ2-3
clone size: .
CDR3 length: 14
V gene: TRBV20-1
D gene: .
CDR3 DNA: TGCAGTGCTAGAGCGGCGGGGGCAACCGATACGCAGTATTTT
CDR3 protein: CSARAAGATDTQYF